These T cell receptor beta chains were read from a single sample in a study of blood T cells in healthy people across ages. TCRdb itself ran the 5' RACE reads through MiXCR, one entry per CDR3 protein. Found here are 870,000 or so distinct CDR3 sequences, more than 25% of them singletons; the top ten hold roughly 17%. The sample was blood. The receptors were gathered from a woman aged 80 or older in good health. Each CDR3 is given with its conserved first and last residue. The D gene is left open where the match is weak. Part of the rows lack a size; the others show once, few, many or a class for expanded clones.

few,TRBJ2-3,TRBV5-1,NA,TGCGCCAGCAGCTATGAGGGGAGATACACAGATACGCAGTATTTT,CASSYEGRYTDTQYF
NA,TRBJ1-4,TRBV12-3/TRBV12-4,TRBD1,TGTGCCAACAGTTTCACTAGACAGGGTCAGATTAATGAAAAACTGTTTTTT,CANSFTRQGQINEKLFF
NA,TRBJ2-3,TRBV7-9,NA,TGTGCCAGCAGCTTACCGGGACCCCCTACGCAGTATTTT,CASSLPGPPTQYF
NA,TRBJ2-1,TRBV12-3/TRBV12-4,NA,TGTGCCAGCAGTTCCCGGAAAGTTGGTACCATTCAGTTCTTC,CASSSRKVGTIQFF
NA,TRBJ2-5,TRBV7-2,NA,TGTGCCAGCACCACAGGGAAAGGGCAAGAGACCCAGTACTTC,CASTTGKGQETQYF
NA,TRBJ1-4,TRBV20-1,NA,TGCAGTGCTAGTAACAGGGACCGTAATGAAAAACTGTTTTTT,CSASNRDRNEKLFF
NA,TRBJ2-5,TRBV7-9,TRBD1,TGTGCCAGCAGCATCCGGACAGGGGGTCCCGAGGAGACCCAGTACTTC,CASSIRTGGPEETQYF
many,TRBJ2-3,TRBV12-3/TRBV12-4,NA,TGTGCCAGCAGCGTCGACGGGACTGGTCCAGATACGCAGTATTTT,CASSVDGTGPDTQYF
NA,TRBJ2-4,TRBV20-1,TRBD2,TGCAGTGCCCGTCACGGGAGGGAGCAGTACTTC,CSARHGREQYF
many,TRBJ2-3,TRBV3-1,TRBD2,TGTGCCAGCAGCCAAGATCTGAGCGGGGCCACAGATACGCAGTATTTT,CASSQDLSGATDTQYF
many,TRBJ2-5,TRBV7-2,NA,TGTGCCAGCAGCTTAGGAAGGTCAGGGAGAGAGACCCAGTACTTC,CASSLGRSGRETQYF
many,TRBJ1-6,TRBV6-5,NA,TGTGCCAGCAGAAGGGACTCCCAAGGGTATAATTCACCCCTCCACTTT,CASRRDSQGYNSPLHF
NA,TRBJ2-7,TRBV9,NA,TGTGCCAGCAGCGGCGGGACAGCGGGGATAGGGGAGCAGTACTTC,CASSGGTAGIGEQYF
many,TRBJ2-7,TRBV3-1,TRBD2,TGTGCCAGCAACAGCGGGGGGGCCTACGAGCAGTACTTC,CASNSGGAYEQYF
NA,TRBJ1-2,TRBV7-9,TRBD1,TGTGCCAGCAGCACCAGACAGGGGATCGGATGTGGCTACACCTTC,CASSTRQGIGCGYTF
few,TRBJ2-7,TRBV3-1,NA,TGTGTCAGCAGCCGTTATTACGAGCAGTACTTC,CVSSRYYEQYF
once,TRBJ1-2,TRBV7-2,NA,TGTGCCAGCAGCCCCGCCCGGCCATCCTATGGCTACACCTTC,CASSPARPSYGYTF
NA,TRBJ2-2,TRBV5-1,NA,TGCGCTAGCAGCTTGTCCCCCGCCACCGGGGAGCTGTTTTTT,CASSLSPATGELFF
NA,TRBJ2-7,TRBV5-1,TRBD1,TGCGCCAGCAGCTTGGCCCGGGACAGGAGAACCTACGAGCAGTACTTC,CASSLARDRRTYEQYF
few,TRBJ2-3,TRBV6-1,NA,TGTGCCAGCAGTGAAGGTTGGCAGGGCGGAGATACGCAGTATTTT,CASSEGWQGGDTQYF
many,TRBJ2-1,TRBV20-1,NA,TGCAGCTTGGACAGTTACAATGAGCAGTTCTTC,CSLDSYNEQFF
many,TRBJ2-5,TRBV5-1,TRBD1,TGCGCCAGCAGCTTGCAGGGACAGGGTACCGAAGAGACCCAGTACTTC,CASSLQGQGTEETQYF
NA,TRBJ2-4,TRBV9,NA,TGTGCCAGCAGCGTACTTATATCGGGGGAGCAGTACTTC,CASSVLISGEQYF
many,TRBJ2-5,TRBV20-1,NA,TGCAGTGCTGGGGGGGGCCGACAAGAGACCCAGTACTTC,CSAGGGRQETQYF
many,TRBJ2-7,TRBV7-2,NA,TGTGCCAGCAGCTTTAGGGGGATCGCCTACGAGCAGTACTTC,CASSFRGIAYEQYF
once,TRBJ2-3,TRBV11-1,NA,TGTACCAGCAGCTTTGGGGGGCCCAGCACAGATACGCAGTATTTT,CTSSFGGPSTDTQYF
NA,TRBJ2-1,TRBV6-2/TRBV6-3,TRBD2,TGTACCAGCAGTCAGACTAGCGGGGGGCCTGGGCTTGAGCAGTTCTTC,CTSSQTSGGPGLEQFF
many,TRBJ2-5,TRBV12-3/TRBV12-4,TRBD1,TGTGCCAGCAGTTCCTCTGACAGGGGAGGTGGGGTAGAGACCCAGTACTTC,CASSSSDRGGGVETQYF
few,TRBJ2-7,TRBV6-6,NA,TGTGCCAGCAGTTACCCTCCGGGGGGCTCCTACAATGAGCAGTACTTC,CASSYPPGGSYNEQYF